The T cell receptor (beta chain) under discussion was sequenced for a study of T cells in women clearing cervical HPV infection. Genomic DNA, averaging approximately 1,300 ng per sample, yielded TCR beta CDR3 via immunoSEQ. Produced via immunoSEQ multiplex PCR; TCRdb's table is partial and in-frame only. The sample holds around 24,000 clones. Per the germline V gene, CDR1 is SNHLY and CDR2 is FYNNEI. CDR3 length equals 14 residues. Concerning this clone: The read is 3 residues too short to cover the CDR3 end, so that end is filled in from the germline J gene.

This TCR was sampled from a woman aged 18-70 years with a cervical HPV16 infection that either progressed to CIN3+ or cleared (not recorded which). The sample taken for sequencing was blood buffy coat. This chain joins TRBV2 and TRBJ1-2; 7 bases match TRBD1. Partial CDR3 DNA: TGTGCCAGCAGTTACGACAGGGACGGCTACGAC. The encoded protein is CASSYDRDGYD. The complete CDR3 reads CASSYDRDGYDYTF.